These 26 T cell receptor beta chains came from one sample sequenced in a study of T cells after yellow fever vaccination. TCRdb used MiXCR to reprocess the 5' RACE reads, holding one entry per CDR3 protein. This sample has some 100,000 distinct CDR3 sequences, with 5.5% to 8% found just once. Sequencing used CD4+ T cells sorted from PBMCs, obtained around 45 days after the first yellow fever vaccination. These receptors originate from a man aged 18 to 30 who received the YFV17D yellow fever vaccine.

This clonotype came up many times. The chain has TRBV5-1 and TRBJ2-7, with no clear D. CDR3 length: 12 residues. V was clipped by 4 bases and J by 6 bases, with 11 bases between them. From germline, CDR1 is SGHRS and CDR2 YFSETQ. This chain's CDR3 is CASSLLGFEQYF. Here the CDR3 DNA reads TGCGCCAGCAGCCTCCTAGGGTTCGAGCAGTACTTC.

There are a few counts of this clonotype. The chain employs TRBV6-5 and TRBJ2-1; TRBD1 is a possible D gene (5 bases). The CDR3 contains 14 residues. Trimming took off 4 bases at V and 3 bases at J, with 10 bases between the two ends. Germline assignment: CDR1 MNHEY and CDR2 SVGAGI. This CDR3 reads CASSSNRFYNEQFF. CDR3 sequence (DNA): TGTGCCAGCAGTTCAAACAGGTTCTACAATGAGCAGTTCTTC.

The table lists this clonotype with many counts. The chain carries TRBV12-3 or TRBV12-4 and TRBJ1-6; weak D call: TRBD1 (5 bases). The V end lost 3 bases, the J end lost 1 base, and 13 bases lay between the germline ends. The CDR3 has 17 amino acids. CDR3 residues: CASSLRFDRSYNSPLHF. CDR3 DNA: TGTGCCAGCAGTTTGCGATTCGACAGATCCTATAATTCACCCCTCCACTTT.

This clonotype was seen ten or more times. The rearrangement links TRBV5-1 to TRBJ1-6; no reliable D call. Germline assignment: CDR1 SGHRS and CDR2 YFSETQ. Between the trimmed V and J ends, which lost 0 bases and 7 bases, there was a span of 8 bases. The CDR3 sequence is 14 residues long. The CDR3 is CASSLDWGNSPLHF. In nucleotides, the CDR3 is TGCGCCAGCAGCTTGGACTGGGGAAATTCACCCCTCCACTTT.

This clonotype was seen ten or more times. This sequence joins TRBV2 and TRBJ1-5; D is unresolved. Trimming pared 0 bases from V and 5 bases from J, leaving 17 bases between. The CDR3 is 17 amino acids. The germline V gene has CDR1 SNHLY and CDR2 FYNNEI. CDR3 protein: CASSEAGSGRVDQPQHF. DNA for the CDR3: TGTGCCAGCAGTGAAGCAGGGAGCGGGAGGGTAGATCAGCCCCAGCATTTT.

This clonotype showed up many times. The rearrangement links TRBV6-5 to TRBJ1-6; TRBD1 agrees at 10 bases. Germline CDR1 reads MNHEY; CDR2 reads SVGAGI. CDR3 size: 15 residues. Losses at the gene ends were 5 bases for V and 8 bases for J; bases not matched to a gene: 6. The CDR3: CASSHPGQGYSPLHF. The CDR3 region has the DNA TGTGCCAGCAGTCATCCGGGACAGGGGTATTCACCCCTCCACTTT.

This rearrangement joins TRBV6-2 or TRBV6-3 to TRBJ1-5; D unresolved. CDR1 is MNHEY, CDR2 SVGEGT, per germline. CDR3 length: 12 amino acids. V was trimmed by 0 bases and J by 7 bases, leaving 4 bases between them. The CDR3 DNA sequence: TGTGCCAGCAGTTACTCGACGCAGCCCCAGCATTTT. Encoded protein: CASSYSTQPQHF.

Many counts were recorded for this clonotype. The J gene is TRBJ1-4, the V gene TRBV7-2; the D is unclear. The germline V gene encodes CDR1 SGHTA and CDR2 FQGNSA. The CDR3 length is 14 residues. The ends were cut back, 3 bases at V and 1 base at J, with 6 bases in the middle. CDR3 loop: CASSLMGTNEKLFF. The CDR3, as DNA: TGTGCCAGCAGCTTGATGGGAACTAATGAAAAACTGTTTTTT.

This clonotype was recorded at least ten times. The chain has TRBV4-2 and TRBJ1-6, with unresolved D. The CDR3 covers 15 residues. CDR1 and CDR2 (germline): LGHNA, YNFKEQ. With 3 bases removed from V and 4 bases from J, the gap between germline ends came to 10 bases. CDR3 protein: CASSQQDPYNSPLHF. In DNA, the CDR3 is TGTGCCAGCAGCCAGCAGGACCCATATAATTCACCCCTCCACTTT.

The chain links TRBV7-2 to TRBJ1-6; tentative D call: TRBD1 (5 bases). Trimming took off 5 bases at V and 5 bases at J, with 25 bases between the two ends. Germline V gene lookup returns CDR1 SGHTA and CDR2 FQGNSA. CDR3 length: 19 residues. CDR3 region: CASSVSISSGGWDNSPLHF. The CDR3 nucleotides read TGTGCCAGCAGCGTTAGCATATCCTCGGGGGGGTGGGATAATTCACCCCTCCACTTT.

This clonotype was recorded at least ten times. The gene calls are TRBV5-5 and TRBJ2-5; D is perhaps TRBD2 (6 bases). The CDR3 loop spans 15 amino acids. V lost 0 bases and J 5 bases, leaving 14 bases between the germline ends. Germline CDR1 SGHKS, CDR2 YYEKEE (reference sequence). In DNA, the CDR3 is TGTGCCAGCAGCTTGGTGCGGGGCGTGGGGGAGACCCAGTACTTC. Its translation: CASSLVRGVGETQYF.

The rearrangement links TRBV12-3 or TRBV12-4 to TRBJ2-3; 14 nucleotides line up with TRBD2. The CDR3 length is 16 residues. V dropped 6 bases and J dropped 7; count of bases not matched to a gene: 9. This CDR3 is CASSPRLAGGLNTQYF. The DNA for the CDR3 is TGTGCCAGCAGCCCAAGACTAGCGGGGGGGCTAAATACGCAGTATTTT.

This clonotype was picked up many times. This chain connects TRBV6-5 to TRBJ2-2, with no clear D. CDR1 MNHEY and CDR2 SVGAGI come from the germline V gene. Trimming cost V 3 bases and J 5 bases, with 7 bases left between them. CDR3 length: 13 amino acids. CDR3 in DNA: TGTGCCAGCAGTTATTGGGGTACCGGGGAGCTGTTTTTT. Residues: CASSYWGTGELFF.

This clonotype was seen ten or more times. The rearrangement links TRBV6-1 to TRBJ2-7; D gene uncertain. The CDR3 is 13 amino acids. V lost 1 base, J lost 3 bases, and 7 bases lay in between. Germline assignment: CDR1 MNHNS and CDR2 SASEGT. The CDR3 is CASSEGDLYEQYF. CDR3 nucleotides: TGTGCCAGCAGTGAAGGAGACCTCTACGAGCAGTACTTC.

In this sample, this clonotype turned up once. A much larger clone differs from this one at a single base, so this may be a read error. V usage is TRBV29-1 and J usage is TRBJ2-1; D ambiguous. Germline assignment: CDR1 SQVTM and CDR2 ANQGSEA. The ends were cut back, 4 bases at V and 2 bases at J, with 12 bases in the middle. The length of the CDR3 is 14 residues. The CDR3 sequence: CSVARVITYNEQFF. The DNA for the CDR3 is TGCAGCGTTGCTCGTGTGATCACCTACAATGAGCAGTTCTTC.

This clonotype was counted only a few times. This chain links TRBV7-6 with TRBJ1-1; D remains ambiguous. The CDR3 contains 13 residues. Trimming pared 8 bases from V and 1 base from J, leaving 11 bases between. The germline V gene has CDR1 SGHVS and CDR2 FNYEAQ. CDR3 DNA sequence: TGTGCCAGCCTCGGCGCCTCGAACACTGAAGCTTTCTTT. It yields the protein CASLGASNTEAFF.

This clonotype has at least ten counts. The genes are TRBV5-1 and TRBJ2-5; D not certain. Germline loops: CDR1 SGHRS, CDR2 YFSETQ. The CDR3 covers 13 residues. Trimming pared 0 bases from V and 1 base from J, leaving 4 bases between. The CDR3 sequence is CASSLGGQETQYF. Written as DNA, the CDR3 is TGCGCCAGCAGCTTGGGGGGCCAAGAGACCCAGTACTTC.

This clonotype was counted at least ten times. The chain is built from TRBV5-1 and TRBJ2-1, with TRBD2 identical over 7 bases. Germline lookup yields CDR1 SGHRS and CDR2 YFSETQ. The V gene end was trimmed by 7 bases and the J gene end by 0 bases; junction bases not matched to a gene: 7. This CDR3 is built from 15 residues. The CDR3 DNA follows: TGCGCCAGCTGCGGGGGACCCTCCTCCTACAATGAGCAGTTCTTC. Its translation: CASCGGPSSYNEQFF.

There are a few counts of this clonotype. This chain joins TRBV7-3 and TRBJ1-1; 12 nucleotides align to TRBD1. This CDR3 region has 16 residues. Per germline, CDR1 SGHTA and CDR2 FQGTGA. V shed 5 bases, J shed 5 bases, and the junction held 9 bases outside the gene matches. CDR3 loop: CASSAGTGGVRTEAFF. CDR3 DNA sequence: TGTGCCAGCAGCGCTGGGACAGGGGGCGTTAGGACTGAAGCTTTCTTT.

This clonotype was found a few times. The rearrangement links TRBV5-4 to TRBJ2-3; 8 nucleotides align to TRBD2. There are 18 residues in the CDR3. Germline lookup yields CDR1 SGHNT and CDR2 YYREEE (reference sequence). V dropped 4 bases and J dropped 3; count of bases not matched to a gene: 16. CDR3 in amino acids: CASSGMASRGGGTDTQYF. As DNA, the CDR3 is TGTGCCAGCAGCGGGATGGCGTCTCGGGGGGGCGGTACAGATACGCAGTATTTT.

This clonotype was counted at least ten times. This chain joins TRBV5-1 and TRBJ2-1, with 9 bases fitting TRBD1. This CDR3 spans 15 amino acids. Germline V gene lookup returns CDR1 SGHRS and CDR2 YFSETQ. Trimming cost V 2 bases and J 3 bases; bases outside gene matches: 3. CDR3 in DNA: TGCGCCAGCAGCTTCAGGGGACAGGGCTACAATGAGCAGTTCTTC. Protein sequence: CASSFRGQGYNEQFF.

This clonotype was counted many times. The CDR3: CATSRATNTGELFF. CDR3 nucleotide sequence: TGTGCCACCAGCCGGGCAACGAACACCGGGGAGCTGTTTTTT. J is TRBJ2-2 and V is TRBV6-1; D not certain. Germline V gives CDR1 MNHNS, CDR2 SASEGT. V shed 10 bases and J shed 0 bases, with 12 bases lying between them. This CDR3 is built from 14 residues.

Many counts were recorded for this clonotype. The chain uses TRBV29-1 and TRBJ1-5; D is perhaps TRBD1 (5 bases). The CDR3 loop spans 13 amino acids. CDR1 is SQVTM, CDR2 ANQGSEA, per germline. The CDR3 DNA is TGCAGTGTGGGGGAGGGCGGGGGTCAGCCCCAGCATTTT. It translates to CSVGEGGGQPQHF.

This clonotype was detected only a few times. The chain joins TRBV5-1 to TRBJ1-1; no reliable D call. This CDR3 has 11 amino acids. V lost 5 bases to trimming and J lost 1 base, with 3 bases between them. CDR1 and CDR2 (germline): SGHRS, YFSETQ. The CDR3 reads CASRSNTEAFF. The DNA for the CDR3 is TGCGCCAGCAGATCGAACACTGAAGCTTTCTTT.

With respect to this clonotype: This sequence may be a read error, since a much larger clone differs from it by one base. The chain uses TRBV29-1 and TRBJ2-1, with D possibly being TRBD2 (6 bases). The CDR3 contains 15 residues. Trimming cost V 0 bases and J 7 bases, with 16 bases left between them. Per the germline V gene, CDR1 is SQVTM and CDR2 is ANQGSEA. The CDR3 reads CSVEDTLAVGNEQFF. CDR3 DNA sequence: TGCAGCGTTGAAGATACGTTAGCGGTGGGTAATGAGCAGTTCTTC.

This clonotype was found many times. The gene calls are TRBV20-1 and TRBJ2-2; D possibly corresponds to TRBD1 (5 bases). Germline V gives CDR1 DFQATT, CDR2 SNEGSKA (reference sequence). Trimming cost V 2 bases and J 6 bases, with 22 bases left between them. The CDR3 is made up of 17 amino acids. The CDR3 here is CSARSSQGMRRAGELFF. CDR3 sequence (DNA): TGCAGTGCTAGATCCTCGCAGGGCATGCGGAGAGCCGGGGAGCTGTTTTTT.